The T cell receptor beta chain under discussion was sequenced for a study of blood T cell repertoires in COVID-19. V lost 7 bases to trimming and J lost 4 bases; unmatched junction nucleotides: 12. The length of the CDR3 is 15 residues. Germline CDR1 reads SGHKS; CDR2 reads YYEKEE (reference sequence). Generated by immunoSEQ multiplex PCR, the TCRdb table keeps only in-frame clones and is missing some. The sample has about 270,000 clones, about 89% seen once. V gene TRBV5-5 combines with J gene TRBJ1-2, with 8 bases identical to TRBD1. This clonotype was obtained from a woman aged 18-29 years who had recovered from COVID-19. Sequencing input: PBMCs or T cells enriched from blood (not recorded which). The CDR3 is CASLPGGARIYGYTF. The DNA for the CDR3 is TGTGCCAGCCTTCCAGGGGGCGCGCGTATCTATGGCTACACCTTC.